The 9 T cell receptor beta chains below come from one sample, sequenced in a study of blood T cells in healthy people across ages. For the second PCR, which ran for 7 to 11 cycles, a sample-barcoded 5' primer and a J-beta primer mix were used. TCRdb processed the 5' RACE reads anew with MiXCR; each CDR3 protein has one entry. The sample lists more than 750,000 distinct CDR3 sequences; just under 30% were seen once. Separately, the same data were catalogued under a study of T cells of mothers and their children.

Sequenced input: blood. The receptors originated from a woman in her 40s in good health.

The genes are TRBV12-3 or TRBV12-4 and TRBJ1-3; D possibly corresponds to TRBD1 (5 bases). The CDR3 runs to 15 residues. The germline V and J ends were trimmed by 4 bases and 3 bases, with 13 bases remaining between them. The CDR3: CASSSGGASGNTIYF. CDR3 bases: TGTGCCAGCAGTTCCGGAGGGGCAAGTGGAAACACCATATATTTT.

This clonotype was counted many times. The genes are TRBV4-3 and TRBJ2-1, with 8 positions matching TRBD2. Germline V lookup: CDR1 LGHNA, CDR2 YSLEER. Trimming cost V 2 bases and J 6 bases; bases outside gene matches: 24. The CDR3 has 21 amino acids. CDR3 loop: CASSQKISKAGARGLSNEQFF. In nucleotides, the CDR3 is TGCGCCAGCAGCCAAAAGATATCAAAAGCGGGGGCCCGGGGATTGAGCAATGAGCAGTTCTTC.

This clonotype was counted between two and nine times. The chain couples TRBV10-3 to TRBJ1-5; TRBD1 agrees at 9 bases. V gave up 6 bases and J gave up 2 bases; unmatched junction bases: 2. The germline CDR1 and CDR2 sequences are ENHRY and SYGVKD. The CDR3 covers 14 residues. The CDR3 protein is CAIRGDRGNQPQHF. The DNA for the CDR3 is TGTGCCATCAGGGGGGACAGGGGCAATCAGCCCCAGCATTTT.

This chain connects TRBV6-2 or TRBV6-3 to TRBJ2-2; D possibly corresponds to TRBD1 (6 bases). Per the germline V gene, CDR1 is MNHEY and CDR2 is SVGEGT. The V end was cut by 10 bases, the J end by 5 bases, with 8 bases between. CDR3 length: 11 residues. CDR3 region: CATGQTGELFF. DNA of the CDR3: TGTGCCACGGGACAAACCGGGGAGCTGTTTTTT.

The chain has TRBV13 and TRBJ2-3, with 11 bases identical to TRBD2. The length of the CDR3 is 16 residues. The germline V gene encodes CDR1 PRHDT and CDR2 FYEKMQ (reference sequence). After removal of 5 bases from V and 4 bases from J, the junction contained 8 bases not matched to a gene. For the CDR3, the DNA is TGTGCCAGCAGCCGAAGTAGCGGGGGGGCTCCAGATACGCAGTATTTT. Its protein product is CASSRSSGGAPDTQYF.

V and J are TRBV20-1 and TRBJ1-2; D call uncertain. The CDR3 contains 13 residues. V lost 6 bases and J lost 2, with 13 bases in between. CDR1 and CDR2 from the germline V gene are DFQATT and SNEGSKA (reference sequence). The CDR3: CSAPSLPNYGYTF. The CDR3 DNA is TGCAGTGCACCTAGTTTACCGAACTATGGCTACACCTTC.

The chain recombines TRBV7-3 with TRBJ1-1; D is ambiguous. The CDR3 runs to 14 residues. V lost 3 bases and J lost 2, with 10 bases in between. Germline V gives CDR1 SGHTA, CDR2 FQGTGA. CDR3 bases: TGTGCCAGCAGCTTGAGTAGTACAAACACTGAAGCTTTCTTT. This gives the protein CASSLSSTNTEAFF.

This clonotype was found a few times. The chain combines TRBV24-1 with TRBJ2-1; 7 bases match TRBD1. With V trimmed by 4 bases and J by 5 bases, 7 bases remained unmatched. CDR1 is KGHDR and CDR2 is SFDVKD in the germline V gene. The CDR3 runs 15 residues. The CDR3 DNA reads TGTGCCACCAGTGAGCGCTCGACAGGGAACAATGAGCAGTTCTTC. Encoded protein: CATSERSTGNNEQFF.

The J gene is TRBJ2-1, the V gene TRBV18; maybe TRBD2 (7 bases). CDR3 size: 21 residues. With 0 bases removed from V and 3 bases from J, the gap between germline ends came to 27 bases. CDR1 is KGHSH, CDR2 LQKENI, per germline. CDR3 coding DNA: TGTGCCAGCTCACCACCGGCAGGGGAAAAAGAAGAGGGAGGGTTCTACAATGAGCAGTTCTTC. It specifies CASSPPAGEKEEGGFYNEQFF. Full variable domain (outside the CDR3, taken from reference TRBV18 and TRBJ2-1): NAGVMQNPRHLVRRRGQEARLRCSPMKGHSHVYWYRQLPEEGLKFMVYLQKENIIDESGMPKERFSAEFPKEGPSILRIQQVVRGDSAAYFCASSPPAGEKEEGGFYNEQFFGPGTRLTVL.